This is a list of T cell receptor beta chains from one sample in a study of blood T cell repertoires in COVID-19. The repertoire was sequenced with immunoSEQ multiplex PCR; TCRdb's copy has only in-frame clones and lacks some. The table lists about 190,000 clones, roughly 90% of them singletons. The material sequenced was peripheral blood. The receptors here all came from a woman aged 40 to 50 who had recovered from COVID-19. Each CDR3 is given with its conserved first and last residue. D genes are given only for firm matches. Expanded clones get a size class; other rows say once, few or many, or leave the size out.

v_gene: TRBV30; j_gene: TRBJ2-7; abundance: -; d_gene: TRBD2; CDR3aa: CAWSVSGGSYEQYF; CDR3nt: TGTGCCTGGAGTGTAAGCGGGGGGTCCTACGAGCAGTACTTC
v_gene: TRBV10-3; j_gene: TRBJ1-1; abundance: -; d_gene: TRBD1; CDR3aa: CAITSGTGGTEAFF; CDR3nt: TGTGCCATCACCTCCGGGACAGGGGGCACTGAAGCTTTCTTT
v_gene: TRBV27; j_gene: TRBJ2-1; abundance: -; d_gene: TRBD2; CDR3aa: CASSRAGGRYNEQFF; CDR3nt: TGTGCCAGCAGTCGAGCGGGAGGAAGGTACAATGAGCAGTTCTTC
v_gene: TRBV27; j_gene: TRBJ2-3; abundance: -; d_gene: TRBD2; CDR3aa: CASSSGGTDTQYF; CDR3nt: TGTGCCAGCAGCTCGGGGGGGACAGATACGCAGTATTTT
v_gene: TRBV5-1; j_gene: TRBJ2-3; abundance: -; d_gene: TRBD2; CDR3aa: CASSLDPSGSWTDTQYF; CDR3nt: TGCGCCAGCAGCTTGGATCCTAGCGGGAGTTGGACAGATACGCAGTATTTT
v_gene: TRBV7-2; j_gene: TRBJ2-5; abundance: once; d_gene: TRBD2; CDR3aa: CASSSTPRREETQYF; CDR3nt: TGTGCCAGCAGCTCCACGCCCCGGCGGGAGGAGACCCAGTACTTC
v_gene: TRBV5-1; j_gene: TRBJ1-5; abundance: -; d_gene: -; CDR3aa: CASSPGQYSNQPQHF; CDR3nt: TGCGCCAGCAGCCCGGGACAATATAGCAATCAGCCCCAGCATTTT
v_gene: TRBV6-5; j_gene: TRBJ2-7; abundance: -; d_gene: TRBD1; CDR3aa: CASRGTGDLRGQYF; CDR3nt: TGTGCCAGCAGAGGGACAGGGGATCTACGAGGGCAGTACTTC
v_gene: TRBV3-1/TRBV3-2; j_gene: TRBJ2-7; abundance: -; d_gene: TRBD1; CDR3aa: CASSQADRLSEQYF; CDR3nt: TGTGCCAGCAGCCAAGCGGACAGGCTTAGCGAGCAGTACTTC
v_gene: TRBV6-5; j_gene: TRBJ1-4; abundance: -; d_gene: -; CDR3aa: CASSYRSPREKLFF; CDR3nt: TGTGCCAGCAGTTACAGGTCACCCAGGGAAAAACTGTTTTTT
v_gene: TRBV5-4; j_gene: TRBJ2-7; abundance: -; d_gene: -; CDR3aa: CASSLDLGQLNTYEQYF; CDR3nt: TGTGCCAGCAGCTTGGATTTAGGACAGCTAAATACCTACGAGCAGTACTTC
v_gene: TRBV19; j_gene: TRBJ2-1; abundance: -; d_gene: TRBD2; CDR3aa: CASSKVPGLANNEQFF; CDR3nt: TGTGCCAGTAGTAAGGTACCGGGACTAGCCAACAATGAGCAGTTCTTC
v_gene: TRBV19; j_gene: TRBJ1-3; abundance: -; d_gene: -; CDR3aa: CASSIGPLAGNTIYF; CDR3nt: TGTGCCAGTAGTATAGGGCCGCTCGCTGGAAACACCATATATTTT
v_gene: TRBV2; j_gene: TRBJ1-1; abundance: -; d_gene: -; CDR3aa: CASRDSSTEAFF; CDR3nt: TGTGCCAGCAGGGACAGTAGCACTGAAGCTTTCTTT
v_gene: TRBV3-1/TRBV3-2; j_gene: TRBJ2-2; abundance: -; d_gene: -; CDR3aa: CASSGQVFLTGELFF; CDR3nt: TGTGCCAGCAGTGGCCAGGTTTTTTTGACCGGGGAGCTGTTTTTT
v_gene: TRBV28; j_gene: TRBJ2-2; abundance: -; d_gene: TRBD1; CDR3aa: CASIRQGHTGELFF; CDR3nt: TGTGCCAGCATTCGACAGGGTCACACCGGGGAGCTGTTTTTT
v_gene: TRBV19; j_gene: TRBJ2-3; abundance: -; d_gene: TRBD1; CDR3aa: CASSIGQGIDTQYF; CDR3nt: TGTGCCAGTAGTATCGGACAGGGGATAGATACGCAGTATTTT
v_gene: TRBV30; j_gene: TRBJ2-1; abundance: -; d_gene: -; CDR3aa: CAWTSKGEGSNEQFF; CDR3nt: TGTGCCTGGACCTCTAAGGGGGAGGGTTCCAATGAGCAGTTCTTC
v_gene: TRBV28; j_gene: TRBJ2-7; abundance: -; d_gene: TRBD1; CDR3aa: CASTRPGGDEQYF; CDR3nt: TGTGCCAGCACCCGGCCAGGGGGCGACGAGCAGTACTTC
v_gene: TRBV25-1; j_gene: TRBJ1-2; abundance: -; d_gene: -; CDR3aa: CASSDIVEDYGYTF; CDR3nt: TGTGCCAGCAGTGATATAGTTGAGGACTATGGCTACACCTTC
v_gene: TRBV27; j_gene: TRBJ2-1; abundance: -; d_gene: TRBD2; CDR3aa: CASSSIAGGIPEQFF; CDR3nt: TGTGCCAGCAGTTCGATAGCGGGAGGGATCCCGGAGCAGTTCTTC
v_gene: TRBV7-6; j_gene: TRBJ2-1; abundance: -; d_gene: -; CDR3aa: CASSPRHRDSYNEQFF; CDR3nt: TGTGCCAGCAGCCCCCGACACCGGGACTCGTACAATGAGCAGTTCTTC
v_gene: TRBV3-1/TRBV3-2; j_gene: TRBJ1-2; abundance: few; d_gene: -; CDR3aa: CASSQGNELYGYTF; CDR3nt: TGTGCCAGCAGCCAAGGCAACGAACTCTATGGCTACACCTTC
v_gene: TRBV19; j_gene: TRBJ2-3; abundance: -; d_gene: -; CDR3aa: CAIQDRIFGTQYF; CDR3nt: TGTGCCATCCAAGACAGGATCTTTGGTACGCAGTATTTT
v_gene: TRBV14; j_gene: TRBJ1-1; abundance: once; d_gene: -; CDR3aa: CASSQDRGTEAFF; CDR3nt: TGTGCCAGCAGCCAAGATCGGGGAACTGAAGCTTTCTTT
v_gene: TRBV27; j_gene: TRBJ1-1; abundance: -; d_gene: -; CDR3aa: CASSSQPYTEAFF; CDR3nt: TGTGCCAGCAGTTCACAACCATACACTGAAGCTTTCTTT
v_gene: TRBV12-3/TRBV12-4; j_gene: TRBJ1-4; abundance: -; d_gene: -; CDR3aa: CASSFSENEKLFF; CDR3nt: TGTGCCAGCAGTTTTTCCGAGAATGAAAAACTGTTTTTT
v_gene: TRBV21-1; j_gene: TRBJ2-2; abundance: once; d_gene: -; CDR3aa: CASSKRGTVYSNTGELFF; CDR3nt: TGTGCCAGCAGCAAAAGAGGCACCGTATATTCGAACACCGGGGAGCTGTTTTTT
v_gene: TRBV6-5; j_gene: TRBJ1-5; abundance: -; d_gene: -; CDR3aa: CASIVTGKNQPQHF; CDR3nt: TGTGCCAGCATCGTCACAGGGAAGAATCAGCCCCAGCATTTT
v_gene: TRBV2; j_gene: TRBJ2-2; abundance: -; d_gene: TRBD2; CDR3aa: CASRASGRTGELFF; CDR3nt: TGTGCCAGCAGAGCCAGCGGGAGGACCGGGGAGCTGTTTTTT
v_gene: TRBV5-5; j_gene: TRBJ2-5; abundance: -; d_gene: -; CDR3aa: CASSFGGTGETQYF; CDR3nt: TGTGCCAGCAGCTTCGGAGGGACGGGAGAGACCCAGTACTTC
v_gene: TRBV30; j_gene: TRBJ1-2; abundance: once; d_gene: -; CDR3aa: CAWSSPRGGYTF; CDR3nt: TGTGCCTGGAGTTCCCCTAGGGGCGGCTACACCTTC
v_gene: TRBV7-2; j_gene: TRBJ1-6; abundance: -; d_gene: -; CDR3aa: CASSFFLQGLNSPLHF; CDR3nt: TGTGCCAGCAGCTTTTTTCTCCAGGGCCTAAATTCACCCCTCCACTTT
v_gene: TRBV28; j_gene: TRBJ1-1; abundance: -; d_gene: TRBD1; CDR3aa: CASSPGQGVPTEAFF; CDR3nt: TGTGCCAGCAGTCCGGGACAGGGGGTCCCCACTGAAGCTTTCTTT
v_gene: TRBV9; j_gene: TRBJ2-1; abundance: -; d_gene: TRBD2; CDR3aa: CASSLRLADRHEQFF; CDR3nt: TGTGCCAGCAGCCTTCGACTAGCGGACAGGCATGAGCAGTTCTTC
v_gene: TRBV11-2; j_gene: TRBJ2-1; abundance: -; d_gene: TRBD2; CDR3aa: CASREGTSAYNEQFF; CDR3nt: TGTGCCAGCAGGGAGGGGACTAGCGCTTACAATGAGCAGTTCTTC
v_gene: TRBV11-2; j_gene: TRBJ2-5; abundance: -; d_gene: -; CDR3aa: CASSLQVVETQYF; CDR3nt: TGTGCCAGCAGCTTACAGGTTGTAGAGACCCAGTACTTC
v_gene: TRBV30; j_gene: TRBJ1-1; abundance: once; d_gene: -; CDR3aa: CAWSVGGTEAFF; CDR3nt: TGTGCCTGGAGTGTGGGAGGCACTGAAGCTTTCTTT
v_gene: TRBV6-5; j_gene: TRBJ2-7; abundance: -; d_gene: TRBD1; CDR3aa: CASSPWTGGPYEQYF; CDR3nt: TGTGCCAGCAGCCCCTGGACAGGGGGACCCTACGAGCAGTACTTC
v_gene: TRBV30; j_gene: TRBJ1-1; abundance: -; d_gene: TRBD1; CDR3aa: CAWNLDRVNTEAFF; CDR3nt: TGTGCCTGGAACCTAGACAGGGTAAACACTGAAGCTTTCTTT
v_gene: TRBV4-2; j_gene: TRBJ1-1; abundance: -; d_gene: -; CDR3aa: CASSQGQINTEAFF; CDR3nt: TGTGCCAGCAGCCAAGGGCAGATTAACACTGAAGCTTTCTTT
v_gene: TRBV7-2; j_gene: TRBJ2-3; abundance: -; d_gene: -; CDR3aa: CASSPQGRTDTQYF; CDR3nt: TGTGCCAGCAGCCCTCAGGGGCGGACGGATACGCAGTATTTT
v_gene: TRBV30; j_gene: TRBJ2-1; abundance: -; d_gene: TRBD2; CDR3aa: CAWSRGLANEQFF; CDR3nt: TGTGCCTGGAGTCGCGGACTAGCCAATGAGCAGTTCTTC
v_gene: TRBV5-6; j_gene: TRBJ1-1; abundance: -; d_gene: -; CDR3aa: CASSLVTAEAFF; CDR3nt: TGTGCCAGCAGCTTGGTGACAGCAGAAGCTTTCTTT
v_gene: TRBV6-6; j_gene: TRBJ2-3; abundance: -; d_gene: -; CDR3aa: CASSLQGGLSTDTQYF; CDR3nt: TGTGCCAGCAGTCTCCAGGGGGGCCTGAGCACAGATACGCAGTATTTT
v_gene: TRBV10-3; j_gene: TRBJ1-6; abundance: -; d_gene: -; CDR3aa: CAISESSGGGSPLHF; CDR3nt: TGTGCCATCAGTGAGTCGTCGGGGGGTGGATCACCCCTCCACTTT
v_gene: TRBV3-1/TRBV3-2; j_gene: TRBJ2-5; abundance: -; d_gene: -; CDR3aa: CASTETSGTPAETQYF; CDR3nt: TGTGCCAGCACCGAAACGAGCGGAACTCCCGCAGAGACCCAGTACTTC
v_gene: TRBV5-1; j_gene: TRBJ2-3; abundance: -; d_gene: TRBD2; CDR3aa: CASSLVAGVVTDTQYF; CDR3nt: TGCGCCAGCAGCTTGGTAGCGGGAGTGGTCACAGATACGCAGTATTTT
v_gene: TRBV7-9; j_gene: TRBJ2-5; abundance: -; d_gene: -; CDR3aa: CASSPKGPIQETQYF; CDR3nt: TGTGCCAGCAGCCCAAAGGGGCCCATCCAAGAGACCCAGTACTTC